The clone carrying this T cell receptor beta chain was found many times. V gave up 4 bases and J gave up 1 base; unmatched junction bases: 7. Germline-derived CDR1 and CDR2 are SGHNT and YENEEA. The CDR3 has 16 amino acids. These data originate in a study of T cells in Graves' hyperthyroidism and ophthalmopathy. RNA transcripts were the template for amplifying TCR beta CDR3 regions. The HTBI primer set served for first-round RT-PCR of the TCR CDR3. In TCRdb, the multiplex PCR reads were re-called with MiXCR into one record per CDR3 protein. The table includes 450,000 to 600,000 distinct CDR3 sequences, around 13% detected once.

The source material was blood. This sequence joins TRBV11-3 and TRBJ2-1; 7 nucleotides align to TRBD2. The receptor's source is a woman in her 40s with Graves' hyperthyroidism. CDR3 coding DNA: TGTGCCAGCAGCTCCCTTGGCGGGAGATCCTACAATGAGCAGTTCTTC. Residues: CASSSLGGRSYNEQFF.